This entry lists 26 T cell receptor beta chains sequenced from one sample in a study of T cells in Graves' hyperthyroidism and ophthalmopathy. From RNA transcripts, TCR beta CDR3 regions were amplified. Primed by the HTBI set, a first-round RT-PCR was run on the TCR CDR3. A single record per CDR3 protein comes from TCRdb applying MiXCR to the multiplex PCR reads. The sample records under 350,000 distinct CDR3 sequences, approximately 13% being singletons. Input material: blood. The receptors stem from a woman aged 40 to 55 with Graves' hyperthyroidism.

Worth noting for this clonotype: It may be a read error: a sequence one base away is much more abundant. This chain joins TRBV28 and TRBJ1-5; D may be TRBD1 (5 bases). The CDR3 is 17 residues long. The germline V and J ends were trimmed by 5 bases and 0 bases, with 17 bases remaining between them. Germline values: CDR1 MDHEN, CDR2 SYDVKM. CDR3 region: CASSIGGVRYSNQPQHF. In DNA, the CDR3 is TGTGCCAGCAGTATTGGGGGAGTCCGTTATAGCAATCAGCCCCAGCATTTT.

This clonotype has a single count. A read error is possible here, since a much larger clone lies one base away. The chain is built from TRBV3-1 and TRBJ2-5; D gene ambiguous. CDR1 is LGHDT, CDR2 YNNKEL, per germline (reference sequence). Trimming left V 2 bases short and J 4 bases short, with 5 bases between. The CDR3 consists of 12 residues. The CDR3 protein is CASSQLRETQYF. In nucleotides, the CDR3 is TGTGCCAGCAGCCAACTCCGAGAGACCCAGTACTTC.

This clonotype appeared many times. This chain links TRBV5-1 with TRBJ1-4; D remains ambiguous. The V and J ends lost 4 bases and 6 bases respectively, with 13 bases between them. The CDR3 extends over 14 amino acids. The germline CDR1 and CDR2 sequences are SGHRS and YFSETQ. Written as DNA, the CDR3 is TGCGCCAGCAGCCTGCGGGCGGATGATGAAAAACTGTTTTTT. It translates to CASSLRADDEKLFF.

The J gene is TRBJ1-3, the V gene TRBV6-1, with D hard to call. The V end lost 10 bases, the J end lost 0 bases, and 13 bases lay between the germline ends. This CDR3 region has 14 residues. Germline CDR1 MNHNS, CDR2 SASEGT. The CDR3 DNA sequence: TGTGCCATCTCTAATCCGATCTCTGGAAACACCATATATTTT. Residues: CAISNPISGNTIYF.

The DNA of the CDR3 is TGTGCCAGCAGCTCCGGACAGGGGATCCACGAGCAGTACTTC. Its translation: CASSSGQGIHEQYF. V is TRBV13 and J is TRBJ2-7; 9 bases align to TRBD1. The germline gives CDR1 PRHDT, CDR2 FYEKMQ (reference sequence). Trimming took 4 bases from V and 5 from J; bases not matched to a gene: 6. The CDR3 totals 14 residues.

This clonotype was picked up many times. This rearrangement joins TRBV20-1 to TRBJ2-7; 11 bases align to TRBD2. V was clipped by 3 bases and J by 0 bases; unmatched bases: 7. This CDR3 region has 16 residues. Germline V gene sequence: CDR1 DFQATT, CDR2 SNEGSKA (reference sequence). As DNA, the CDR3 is TGCAGTGCTAGGGGTCTAGCGGGAGGTTCCTCCTACGAGCAGTACTTC. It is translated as CSARGLAGGSSYEQYF.

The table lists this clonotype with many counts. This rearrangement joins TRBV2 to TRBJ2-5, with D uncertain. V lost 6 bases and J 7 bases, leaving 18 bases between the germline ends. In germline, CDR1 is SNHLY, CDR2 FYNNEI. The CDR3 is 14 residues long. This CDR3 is CASRSLLGGGTQYF. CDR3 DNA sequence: TGTGCCAGCAGGTCCCTTCTTGGTGGCGGGACCCAGTACTTC.

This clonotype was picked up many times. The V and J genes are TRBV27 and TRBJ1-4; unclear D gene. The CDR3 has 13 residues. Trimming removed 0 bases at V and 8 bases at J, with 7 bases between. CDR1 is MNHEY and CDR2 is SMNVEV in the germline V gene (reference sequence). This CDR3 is CASSLSRGEKLFF. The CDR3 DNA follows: TGTGCCAGCAGTTTATCTAGAGGGGAAAAACTGTTTTTT.

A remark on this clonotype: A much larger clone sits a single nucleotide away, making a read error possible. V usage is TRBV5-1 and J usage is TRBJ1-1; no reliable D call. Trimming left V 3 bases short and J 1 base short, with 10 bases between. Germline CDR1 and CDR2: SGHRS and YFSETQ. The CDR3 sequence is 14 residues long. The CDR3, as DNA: TGCGCCAGCAGCTCCCTCAGCCCGAACACTGAAGCTTTCTTT. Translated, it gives CASSSLSPNTEAFF.

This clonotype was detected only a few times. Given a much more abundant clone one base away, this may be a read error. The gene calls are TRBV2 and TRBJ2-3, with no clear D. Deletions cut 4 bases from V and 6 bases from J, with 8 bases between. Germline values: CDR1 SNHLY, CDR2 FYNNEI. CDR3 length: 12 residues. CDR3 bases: TGTGCCAGCAGTGGAGCGAGCGATACGCAGTATTTT. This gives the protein CASSGASDTQYF.

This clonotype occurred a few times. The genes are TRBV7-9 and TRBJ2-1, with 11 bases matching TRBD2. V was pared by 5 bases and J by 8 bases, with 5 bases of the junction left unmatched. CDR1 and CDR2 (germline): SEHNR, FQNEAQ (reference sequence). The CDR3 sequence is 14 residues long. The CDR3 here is CASSRGTSGDEQFF. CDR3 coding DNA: TGTGCCAGCAGCCGGGGGACTAGCGGTGATGAGCAGTTCTTC.

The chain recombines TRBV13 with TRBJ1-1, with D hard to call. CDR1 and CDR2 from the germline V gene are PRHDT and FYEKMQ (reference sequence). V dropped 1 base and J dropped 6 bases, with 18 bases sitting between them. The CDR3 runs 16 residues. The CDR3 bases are TGTGCCAGCAGCTTAGTGAGAGGGCTTGGTGAATCTGAAGCTTTCTTT. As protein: CASSLVRGLGESEAFF.

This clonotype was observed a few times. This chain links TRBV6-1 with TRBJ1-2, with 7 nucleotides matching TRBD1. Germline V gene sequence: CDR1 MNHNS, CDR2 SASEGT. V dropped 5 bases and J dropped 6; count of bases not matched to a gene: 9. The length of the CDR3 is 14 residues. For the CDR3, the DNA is TGTGCCAGCAGTTCGATCGACAGGGAGCATGGCTACACCTTC. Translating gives CASSSIDREHGYTF.

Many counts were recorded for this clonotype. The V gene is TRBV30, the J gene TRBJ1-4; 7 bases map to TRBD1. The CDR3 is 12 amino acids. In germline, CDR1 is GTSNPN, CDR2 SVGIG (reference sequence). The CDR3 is CASRGANEKLFF. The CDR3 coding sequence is TGTGCTAGCAGGGGGGCTAATGAAAAACTGTTTTTT.

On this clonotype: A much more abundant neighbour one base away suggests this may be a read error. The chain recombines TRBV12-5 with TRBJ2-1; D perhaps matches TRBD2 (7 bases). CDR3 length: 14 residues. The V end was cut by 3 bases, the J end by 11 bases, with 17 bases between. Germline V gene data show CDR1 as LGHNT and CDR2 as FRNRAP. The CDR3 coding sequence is TGTGCTAGTGGTTTAGAGGGGGGGTGGAATCAGCAGTTCTTC. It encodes CASGLEGGWNQQFF.

The CDR3 nucleotides are TGTGCCAGCACCCCGTCTGAGGGGGCTTATGGATCACCCCTCCACTTT. Translation gives CASTPSEGAYGSPLHF. The rearrangement links TRBV9 to TRBJ1-6; the match to TRBD1 covers 7 bases. After removal of 6 bases from V and 10 bases from J, the junction contained 16 bases not matched to a gene. Per the germline V gene, CDR1 is SGDLS and CDR2 is YYNGEE. The CDR3 loop spans 16 amino acids. The whole variable domain, filled in from reference TRBV9 and TRBJ1-6, reads DSGVTQTPKHLITATGQRVTLRCSPRSGDLSVYWYQQSLDQGLQFLIQYYNGEERAKGNILERFSAQQFPDLHSELNLSSLELGDSALYFCASTPSEGAYGSPLHFGNGTRLTVT.

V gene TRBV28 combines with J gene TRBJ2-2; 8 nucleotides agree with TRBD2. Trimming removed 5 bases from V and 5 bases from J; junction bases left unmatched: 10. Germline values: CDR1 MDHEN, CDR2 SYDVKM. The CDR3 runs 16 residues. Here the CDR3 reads CASSPFAGGRTGELFF. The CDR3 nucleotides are TGTGCCAGCAGTCCGTTTGCGGGGGGAAGAACCGGGGAGCTGTTTTTT.

The CDR3 loop reads CATSDWTSGVMDTQYF. In DNA, the CDR3 is TGTGCCACCAGTGATTGGACTAGCGGGGTCATGGATACGCAGTATTTT. The chain links TRBV24-1 to TRBJ2-3; 12 bases are shared with TRBD2. Germline CDR1 reads KGHDR; CDR2 reads SFDVKD. Losses at the gene ends were 2 bases for V and 6 bases for J; bases not matched to a gene: 5. The CDR3 length is 16 residues.

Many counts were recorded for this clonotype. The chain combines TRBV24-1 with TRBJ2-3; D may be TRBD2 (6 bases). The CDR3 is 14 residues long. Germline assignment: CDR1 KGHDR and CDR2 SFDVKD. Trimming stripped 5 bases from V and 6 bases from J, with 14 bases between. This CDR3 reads CATSAWRDGDTQYF. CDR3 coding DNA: TGTGCCACCAGTGCTTGGCGGGACGGGGATACGCAGTATTTT.

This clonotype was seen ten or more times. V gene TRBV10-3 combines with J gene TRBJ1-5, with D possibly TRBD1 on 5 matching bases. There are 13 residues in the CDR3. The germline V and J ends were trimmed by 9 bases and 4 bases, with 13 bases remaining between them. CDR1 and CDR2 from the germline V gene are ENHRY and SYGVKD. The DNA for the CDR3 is TGTGCCATAGGTGGGGGGGAGAATCAGCCCCAGCATTTT. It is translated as CAIGGGENQPQHF.

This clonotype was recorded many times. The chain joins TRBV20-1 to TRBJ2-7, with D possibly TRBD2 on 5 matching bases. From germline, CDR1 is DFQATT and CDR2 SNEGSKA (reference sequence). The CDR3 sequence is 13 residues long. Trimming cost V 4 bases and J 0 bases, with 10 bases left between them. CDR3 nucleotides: TGCAGTGCTATGGATCGGGGCTCCTACGAGCAGTACTTC. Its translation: CSAMDRGSYEQYF.

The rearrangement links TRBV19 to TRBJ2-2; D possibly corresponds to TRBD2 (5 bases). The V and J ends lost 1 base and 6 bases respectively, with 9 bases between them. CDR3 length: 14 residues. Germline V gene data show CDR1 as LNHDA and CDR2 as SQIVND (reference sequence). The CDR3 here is CASSIGGVAGELFF. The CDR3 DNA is TGTGCCAGTAGTATAGGGGGAGTTGCCGGGGAGCTGTTTTTT.

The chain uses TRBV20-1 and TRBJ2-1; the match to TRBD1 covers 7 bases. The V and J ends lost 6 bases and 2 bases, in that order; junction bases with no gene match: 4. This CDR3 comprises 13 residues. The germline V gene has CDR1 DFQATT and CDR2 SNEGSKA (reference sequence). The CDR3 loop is CSATGTAYNEQFF. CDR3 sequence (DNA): TGCAGTGCCACCGGGACAGCCTACAATGAGCAGTTCTTC.

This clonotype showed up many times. The CDR3 sequence is CASSLVGQNYEQYF. The CDR3 bases are TGTGCCAGCAGCTTGGTGGGACAGAACTACGAGCAGTACTTC. The chain is built from TRBV7-9 and TRBJ2-7, with TRBD1 identical over 7 bases. Germline V CDR1 and CDR2: SEHNR, FQNEAQ (reference sequence). The V gene end was trimmed by 3 bases and the J gene end by 3 bases; junction bases not matched to a gene: 5. This CDR3 spans 14 amino acids.

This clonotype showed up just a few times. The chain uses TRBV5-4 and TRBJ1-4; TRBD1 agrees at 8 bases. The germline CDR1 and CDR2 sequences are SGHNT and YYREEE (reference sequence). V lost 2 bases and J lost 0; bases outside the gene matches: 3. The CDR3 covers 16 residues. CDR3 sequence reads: CASSFQQGATNEKLFF. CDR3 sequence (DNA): TGTGCCAGCAGCTTCCAACAGGGGGCAACTAATGAAAAACTGTTTTTT.

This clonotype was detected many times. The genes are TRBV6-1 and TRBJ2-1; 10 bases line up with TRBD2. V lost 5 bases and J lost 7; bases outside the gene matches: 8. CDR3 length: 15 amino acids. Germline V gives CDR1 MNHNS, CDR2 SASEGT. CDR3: CASSPLAGVLNEQFF. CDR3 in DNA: TGTGCCAGCAGTCCTCTAGCGGGAGTTTTAAATGAGCAGTTCTTC.